The T cell receptor (beta chain) described here comes from a study of CD8 T cells in ankylosing spondylitis. Study-level results: In the blood and synovial fluid of reactive arthritis, some motif variants had been previously reported. Apparently characteristic of ankylosing spondylitis blood was a TCR beta motif (roughly 8 highly homologous variants). Disease-linked clones had a CD8+ phenotype and relatively low frequency in peripheral blood. Reportedly, matched ankylosing spondylitis synovial fluid was significantly enriched for disease-linked clones.

This clonotype was counted a single time. No antigen is known for it. In making TCR beta libraries, quantitative 5'-RACE with molecular barcodes was used. TCRdb analysed the 5' RACE reads with MiXCR anew, one entry per CDR3 protein. The sample lists hundreds of thousands of distinct CDR3 sequences, 10% to 15% occurring once. The sample comprised blood, either unsorted or a sorted T cell fraction (not recorded which). This receptor was obtained from a male donor with ankylosing spondylitis.

The CDR3 spells CASSYSGAGLANYGYTF. The CDR3 DNA sequence: TGTGCCAGCAGTTACTCAGGGGCAGGCCTAGCTAACTATGGCTACACCTTC. The chain combines TRBV6-5 with TRBJ1-2; perhaps TRBD1 as D (5 bases). CDR1 MNHEY and CDR2 SVGAGI come from the germline V gene. The V gene lost 0 bases and the J gene lost 0 bases, with 14 bases spanning the gap. The CDR3 covers 17 residues.